This entry lists 10 T cell receptor beta chains sequenced from one sample in a study of OX40 agonist ivuxolimab in advanced cancers. The protocol was immunoSEQ multiplex PCR, while the TCRdb copy is restricted to in-frame clones and leaves out a portion. The table lists approximately 65,000 clones, 86% of them singletons, with 1.1% in the top ten. Sequenced material: CD4+ or CD8+ T cells sorted from blood, taken in a trial of the OX40 agonist ivuxolimab. The receptor set was obtained from an adult with an advanced solid tumor such as melanoma, head and neck, liver or kidney cancer.

Concerning this clone itself: Other DNA variants within this sample encode the same CDR3. The V call is TRBV9, the J call TRBJ2-3; D remains ambiguous. Germline V gene lookup returns CDR1 SGDLS and CDR2 YYNGEE. CDR3 length equals 15 residues. Trimming removed 0 bases at V and 0 bases at J, with 8 bases between. In DNA, the CDR3 is TGTGCCAGCAGCGTAGATGGCAGGAGCACAGATACGCAGTATTTT. This sequence encodes CASSVDGRSTDTQYF.

CDR3 DNA: TGTGCCTGGGCTCTAGGGAGCTCCTACAATGAGCAGTTCTTC. As protein: CAWALGSSYNEQFF. The chain links TRBV30 to TRBJ2-1; maybe TRBD2 (5 bases). The V end was cut by 5 bases, the J end by 0 bases, with 11 bases between. CDR3 size: 14 residues. Germline CDR1 is GTSNPN and CDR2 is SVGIG (reference sequence).

The chain recombines TRBV7-6 with TRBJ2-7, with TRBD1 identical over 10 bases. This CDR3 is built from 16 residues. Per germline, CDR1 SGHVS and CDR2 FNYEAQ. V lost 4 bases to trimming and J lost 8 bases; unmatched junction nucleotides: 14. DNA for the CDR3: TGTGCCAGCAGCTCGGATCGACAGGGGGCAGGTGGTAAGCAGTACTTC. Amino acids: CASSSDRQGAGGKQYF.

The genes are TRBV29-1 and TRBJ2-2; 10 positions agree with TRBD2. Germline V gives CDR1 SQVTM, CDR2 ANQGSEA. Unmatched junction bases numbered 7, after V lost 3 bases and J lost 6 bases. This CDR3 has 15 residues. The chain's CDR3 is CSVEQASGRAGELFF. Written as DNA, the CDR3 is TGCAGCGTTGAGCAGGCTAGCGGGAGAGCCGGGGAGCTGTTTTTT.

V is TRBV9 and J is TRBJ1-3; weak D call: TRBD1 (5 bases). V was cut by 2 bases and J by 4 bases, with 10 bases left in between. The CDR3 spans 14 residues. Germline assignment: CDR1 SGDLS and CDR2 YYNGEE. CDR3 sequence (DNA): TGTGCCAGCAGCGTCCAGGGAACGGGAAACACCATATATTTT. Protein sequence: CASSVQGTGNTIYF.

This clone was counted only a few times. V and J are TRBV7-6 and TRBJ2-7; D call uncertain. Germline CDR1 and CDR2: SGHVS and FNYEAQ. The CDR3 runs to 14 residues. V gave up 5 bases and J gave up 1 base, with 12 bases separating them. The DNA for the CDR3 is TGTGCCAGCAGCCCTCTGGACGGATCCTACGAGCAGTACTTC. It is translated as CASSPLDGSYEQYF.

The J gene is TRBJ2-7, the V gene TRBV28; 8 bases line up with TRBD1. This CDR3 has 14 amino acids. Per the germline V gene, CDR1 is MDHEN and CDR2 is SYDVKM. With 6 bases clipped from V and 4 bases from J, the junction kept 8 bases outside the gene matches. CDR3 residues: CASSTDRGWYEQYF. The CDR3 DNA reads TGTGCCAGCAGCACAGACAGGGGATGGTACGAGCAGTACTTC.

The J gene is TRBJ1-4, the V gene TRBV6-1; the D gene is possibly TRBD1 (5 bases). Germline assignment: CDR1 MNHNS and CDR2 SASEGT. The CDR3 consists of 14 residues. Trimming stripped 5 bases from V and 8 bases from J, with 15 bases between. In DNA, the CDR3 is TGTGCCAGCAGTTTACAGGCGGAGGAGGAAAAACTGTTTTTT. Its translation: CASSLQAEEEKLFF.

This chain connects TRBV6-1 to TRBJ1-2; D ambiguous. Germline V lookup: CDR1 MNHNS, CDR2 SASEGT. V was shortened by 1 base and J by 0 bases, with 9 bases between the two germline ends. There are 15 residues in the CDR3. The CDR3 region is CASSEGPGSNYGYTF. CDR3 nucleotides: TGTGCCAGCAGTGAAGGTCCAGGTTCTAACTATGGCTACACCTTC.

This chain joins TRBV6-4 and TRBJ2-7, with D possibly being TRBD2 (6 bases). V lost 2 bases and J 0 bases, leaving 14 bases between the germline ends. CDR1 is MRHNA, CDR2 SNTAGT, per germline. The CDR3 extends over 16 amino acids. The CDR3 nucleotides read TGTGCCAGCAGTGACCCGCAGGTCGGGAGCTCCTACGAGCAGTACTTC. This codes for CASSDPQVGSSYEQYF.